The 20 T cell receptor beta chains in this list originate from one sample, sequenced in a study of Ad26.COV2.S vaccination and SARS-CoV-2 variants. The treatment denotes: around 19 received Ad26.COV2.S at low or high dose, single or two shots; 5 received placebo; per-sample allocation not given. Specimens were obtained on day 63 following the first vaccine or placebo injection. The method was immunoSEQ multiplex PCR; TCRdb's version includes in-frame clones alone and lacks a portion of them. The table records fewer than 500,000 clones, 90% of them present only once. Sequencing was performed on peripheral blood, taken in a trial of Ad26.COV2.S vaccine versus placebo. These receptors were taken from a person between 18 and 60 years old who received the Ad26.COV2.S COVID-19 vaccine or a placebo.

This rearrangement joins TRBV24-1 to TRBJ1-2; D possibly corresponds to TRBD1 (6 bases). Germline V gene lookup returns CDR1 KGHDR and CDR2 SFDVKD. The CDR3 has 15 amino acids. V gave up 3 bases and J gave up 8 bases, with 18 bases separating them. The CDR3 DNA reads as TGTGCCACCAGTGATCTGGCCCCAGGGGCTGAAGGCTACACCTTC. Protein product: CATSDLAPGAEGYTF.

This chain joins TRBV6-5 and TRBJ1-1; a possible D gene is TRBD1 (5 bases). CDR1 and CDR2 (germline): MNHEY, SVGAGI. The V end was cut by 8 bases, the J end by 3 bases, with 13 bases between. The CDR3 is 13 amino acids. The chain's CDR3 is CASFRAVHTEAFF. Here the CDR3 DNA reads TGTGCCAGCTTCAGGGCCGTACACACTGAAGCTTTCTTT.

This chain uses TRBV6-5 with TRBJ2-5; D ambiguous. This CDR3 has 12 amino acids. Germline V gene data show CDR1 as MNHEY and CDR2 as SVGAGI. V was trimmed by 5 bases and J by 5 bases, leaving 9 bases between them. The CDR3 spells CASSNLLETQYF. The CDR3 bases are TGTGCCAGCAGTAATCTCTTGGAGACCCAGTACTTC.

The chain combines TRBV6-2 or TRBV6-3 with TRBJ2-5, with D unresolved. In germline, CDR1 is MNHEY, CDR2 SVGEGT. The CDR3 is 13 residues long. The V end was cut by 5 bases, the J end by 2 bases, with 9 bases between. The CDR3 reads CASSNGLQETQYF. CDR3 sequence (DNA): TGTGCCAGCAGTAACGGGCTGCAAGAGACCCAGTACTTC.

The chain joins TRBV4-1 to TRBJ1-4; D unclear. The CDR3 has 14 amino acids. V was shortened by 0 bases and J by 8 bases, with 10 bases between the two germline ends. From germline, CDR1 is MGHRA and CDR2 YSYEKL. Here the CDR3 DNA reads TGCGCCAGCAGCCAAGAAGGATTCCGGGAAAAACTGTTTTTT. Its protein is CASSQEGFREKLFF.

The J gene is TRBJ1-6, the V gene TRBV7-2; D is undetermined. The CDR3 sequence is 14 residues long. V was clipped by 5 bases and J by 11 bases, with 16 bases between them. The germline gives CDR1 SGHTA, CDR2 FQGNSA. CDR3 residues: CASSGVIAAAPLHF. The CDR3 region has the DNA TGTGCCAGCAGCGGGGTAATAGCCGCGGCACCCCTCCACTTT.

The gene calls are TRBV10-3 and TRBJ2-3; D might be TRBD1 or TRBD2, each matching 5 bases. The ends were cut back, 4 bases at V and 4 bases at J, with 6 bases in the middle. The CDR3 has 12 amino acids. Germline V gene data show CDR1 as ENHRY and CDR2 as SYGVKD. CDR3 amino acids: CAISVGADTQYF. In nucleotides, the CDR3 is TGTGCCATCAGTGTGGGGGCAGATACGCAGTATTTT.

This clone was seen a few times. The genes are TRBV27 and TRBJ1-5; 7 positions agree with TRBD1. This CDR3 is 16 amino acids long. Germline lookup yields CDR1 MNHEY and CDR2 SMNVEV (reference sequence). With V trimmed by 1 base and J by 3 bases, 6 bases remained unmatched. Here the CDR3 DNA reads TGTGCCAGCAGTTTATTTGGACAGGATTTCAATCAGCCCCAGCATTTT. Its translation is CASSLFGQDFNQPQHF.

This rearrangement joins TRBV19 to TRBJ2-7; D ambiguous. The CDR3 loop spans 13 amino acids. Germline V CDR1 and CDR2: LNHDA, SQIVND (reference sequence). The V end lost 5 bases, the J end lost 4 bases, and 12 bases lay between the germline ends. The CDR3 sequence is CASSVHLQYEQYF. CDR3 sequence (DNA): TGTGCCAGTAGTGTCCATTTACAGTACGAGCAGTACTTC.

This clone appeared a single time. The chain links TRBV9 to TRBJ1-2, with no clear D. The CDR3 length is 15 residues. From germline, CDR1 is SGDLS and CDR2 YYNGEE. V was clipped by 4 bases and J by 2 bases, with 15 bases between them. The CDR3 protein is CASSPRALGNYGYTF. The CDR3 DNA reads TGTGCCAGCAGCCCCCGGGCGCTTGGGAACTATGGCTACACCTTC.

The chain links TRBV5-4 to TRBJ1-1; D gene unclear. Trimming stripped 7 bases from V and 1 base from J, with 11 bases between. This CDR3 has 13 amino acids. Looked up from germline, CDR1 is SGHNT and CDR2 is YYREEE (reference sequence). The CDR3 protein is CASSWTPNTEAFF. In DNA form, the CDR3 reads TGTGCCAGCTCCTGGACGCCGAACACTGAAGCTTTCTTT. Together with reference TRBV5-4 and TRBJ1-1, the CDR3 gives the full variable domain: ETGVTQSPTHLIKTRGQQVTLRCSSQSGHNTVSWYQQALGQGPQFIFQYYREEENGRGNFPPRFSGLQFPNYSSELNVNALELDDSALYLCASSWTPNTEAFFGQGTRLTVV.

This clone was seen a handful of times. In the same sample, other DNA sequences code for this CDR3. The chain uses TRBV5-1 and TRBJ1-1; the D is unclear. Germline V lookup: CDR1 SGHRS, CDR2 YFSETQ. This CDR3 has 11 amino acids. The V and J ends lost 0 bases and 8 bases respectively, with 5 bases between them. DNA for the CDR3: TGCGCCAGCAGCTTGGGAGGAGAAGCTTTCTTT. Translated, it gives CASSLGGEAFF. Filled out from reference TRBV5-1 and TRBJ1-1, the complete variable domain reads KAGVTQTPRYLIKTRGQQVTLSCSPISGHRSVSWYQQTPGQGLQFLFEYFSETQRNKGNFPGRFSGRQFSNSRSEMNVSTLELGDSALYLCASSLGGEAFFGQGTRLTVV.

The rearrangement uses TRBV7-9 and TRBJ2-1; no firm D call. Germline V gene lookup returns CDR1 SEHNR and CDR2 FQNEAQ (reference sequence). V lost 5 bases and J 2 bases, leaving 10 bases between the germline ends. There are 14 residues in the CDR3. CDR3 region: CASSDKGPYNEQFF. CDR3 bases: TGTGCCAGCAGCGACAAAGGCCCCTACAATGAGCAGTTCTTC. The full variable domain, in which reference TRBV7-9 and TRBJ2-1 provide the parts outside the CDR3, is DTGVSQNPRHKITKRGQNVTFRCDPISEHNRLYWYRQTLGQGPEFLTYFQNEAQLEKSRLLSDRFSAERPKGSFSTLEIQRTEQGDSAMYLCASSDKGPYNEQFFGPGTRLTVL.

J is TRBJ1-2 and V is TRBV27; a possible D gene is TRBD1 (6 bases). V was pared by 3 bases and J by 5 bases, with 10 bases between. CDR3 length: 13 residues. Germline CDR1 reads MNHEY; CDR2 reads SMNVEV (reference sequence). The CDR3 sequence: CASSFGQGYGYTF. CDR3 sequence (DNA): TGTGCCAGCAGTTTCGGGCAGGGGTATGGCTACACCTTC.

The V and J genes are TRBV18 and TRBJ1-6; 7 bases match TRBD1. CDR1 KGHSH and CDR2 LQKENI come from the germline V gene. V lost 2 bases to trimming and J lost 7 bases; unmatched junction nucleotides: 8. The CDR3 covers 16 residues. The CDR3 sequence is CASSPSPGQTNSPLHF. In DNA form, the CDR3 reads TGTGCCAGCTCACCATCCCCGGGACAGACCAATTCACCCCTCCACTTT.

The rearrangement joins TRBV6-2 or TRBV6-3 to TRBJ2-5, with 9 bases identical to TRBD1. Germline CDR1 is MNHEY and CDR2 is SVGEGT. This CDR3 spans 16 amino acids. After removal of 3 bases from V and 3 bases from J, the junction contained 8 bases not matched to a gene. The CDR3 DNA is TGTGCCAGCAGTTATATCACCGGGACAGGGAAAGAGACCCAGTACTTC. Protein: CASSYITGTGKETQYF.

The chain employs TRBV29-1 and TRBJ2-1, with D perhaps TRBD2 (6 bases). The length of the CDR3 is 14 residues. The germline CDR1 and CDR2 sequences are SQVTM and ANQGSEA. Trimming removed 8 bases from V and 0 bases from J, with 14 bases in between. The CDR3 DNA sequence: TGCAGCACGCGACCGGGACTCTCCTACAATGAGCAGTTCTTC. Amino acids: CSTRPGLSYNEQFF.

This sequence joins TRBV2 and TRBJ2-7, with D hard to call. This CDR3 is 13 amino acids long. CDR1 and CDR2 (germline): SNHLY, FYNNEI. V lost 3 bases to trimming and J lost 2 bases, with 8 bases between them. CDR3 DNA: TGTGCCAGCAGTGAGAGTCTTACCTACGAGCAGTACTTC. Protein product: CASSESLTYEQYF.

This chain joins TRBV19 and TRBJ2-3; perhaps TRBD1 as D (6 bases). Looked up from germline, CDR1 is LNHDA and CDR2 is SQIVND (reference sequence). The CDR3 contains 14 residues. The V end was cut by 3 bases, the J end by 4 bases, with 11 bases between. CDR3 nucleotides: TGTGCCAGTAGTATCCGGCAGGGGCCAGATACGCAGTATTTT. Amino acids: CASSIRQGPDTQYF. The whole variable domain, filled in from reference TRBV19 and TRBJ2-3, reads DGGITQSPKYLFRKEGQNVTLSCEQNLNHDAMYWYRQDPGQGLRLIYYSQIVNDFQKGDIAEGYSVSREKKESFPLTVTSAQKNPTAFYLCASSIRQGPDTQYFGPGTRLTVL.

This chain connects TRBV28 to TRBJ2-5; the D call may be TRBD1 or TRBD2 (6 bases each). Germline values: CDR1 MDHEN, CDR2 SYDVKM. The CDR3 has 16 residues. Between the trimmed V and J ends, which lost 3 bases and 5 bases, there was a span of 19 bases. The CDR3 coding sequence is TGTGCCAGCAGTTTGTTCCCGGGAGCCACAGGGGAGACCCAGTACTTC. It translates to CASSLFPGATGETQYF. The variable domain in full, completed from reference TRBV28 and TRBJ2-5, reads DVKVTQSSRYLVKRTGEKVFLECVQDMDHENMFWYRQDPGLGLRLIYFSYDVKMKEKGDIPEGYSVSREKKERFSLILESASTNQTSMYLCASSLFPGATGETQYFGPGTRLLVL.